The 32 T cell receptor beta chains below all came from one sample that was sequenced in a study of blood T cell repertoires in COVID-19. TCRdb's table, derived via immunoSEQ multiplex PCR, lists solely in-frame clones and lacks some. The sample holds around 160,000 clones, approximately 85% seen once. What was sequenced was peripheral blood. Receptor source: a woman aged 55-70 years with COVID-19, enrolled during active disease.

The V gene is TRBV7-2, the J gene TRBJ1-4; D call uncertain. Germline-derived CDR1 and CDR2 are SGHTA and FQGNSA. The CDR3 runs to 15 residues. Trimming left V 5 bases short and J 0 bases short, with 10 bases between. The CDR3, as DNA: TGTGCCAGCAGCCTCACCCCTACAACTAATGAAAAACTGTTTTTT. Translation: CASSLTPTTNEKLFF.

The CDR3 DNA reads as TGTGCCAGCAGTACGGGACTAGAATCCTACAATGAGCAGTTCTTC. It is translated as CASSTGLESYNEQFF. V and J are TRBV6-4 and TRBJ2-1, with 8 bases fitting TRBD2. This CDR3 is built from 15 residues. V shed 5 bases and J 1 base; nucleotides not matched to a gene: 4. Germline-derived CDR1 and CDR2 are MRHNA and SNTAGT.

This CDR3 is CASSPPDTGTIYF. The CDR3 DNA is TGTGCCAGCTCACCACCGGACACAGGGACCATATATTTT. The J gene is TRBJ1-3, the V gene TRBV18; D might be TRBD1 (6 bases). CDR1 is KGHSH and CDR2 is LQKENI in the germline V gene. The V gene lost 0 bases and the J gene lost 10 bases, with 10 bases spanning the gap. The CDR3 covers 13 residues.

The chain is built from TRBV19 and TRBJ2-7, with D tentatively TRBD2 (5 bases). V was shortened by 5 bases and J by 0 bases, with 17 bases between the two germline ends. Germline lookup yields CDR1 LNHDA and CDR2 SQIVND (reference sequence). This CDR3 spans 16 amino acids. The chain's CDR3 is CASSEGKGGSSYEQYF. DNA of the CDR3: TGTGCCAGTAGTGAAGGGAAAGGAGGAAGCTCCTACGAGCAGTACTTC.

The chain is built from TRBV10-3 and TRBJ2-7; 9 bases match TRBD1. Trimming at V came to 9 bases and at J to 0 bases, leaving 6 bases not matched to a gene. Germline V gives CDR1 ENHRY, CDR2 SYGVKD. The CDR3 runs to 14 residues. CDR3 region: CAMQRGQGSYEQYF. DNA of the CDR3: TGTGCCATGCAGAGGGGACAGGGCTCCTACGAGCAGTACTTC.

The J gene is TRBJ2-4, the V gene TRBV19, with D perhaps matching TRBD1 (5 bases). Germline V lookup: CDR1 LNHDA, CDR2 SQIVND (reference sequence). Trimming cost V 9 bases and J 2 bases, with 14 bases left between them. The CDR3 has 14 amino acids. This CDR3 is CARVREVPKNIQYF. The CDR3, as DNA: TGTGCCAGAGTCAGGGAAGTACCCAAAAACATTCAGTACTTC.

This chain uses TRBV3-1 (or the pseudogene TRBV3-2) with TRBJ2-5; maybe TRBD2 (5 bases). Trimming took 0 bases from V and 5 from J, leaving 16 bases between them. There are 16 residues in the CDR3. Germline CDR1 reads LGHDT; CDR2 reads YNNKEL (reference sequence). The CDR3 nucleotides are TGTGCCAGCAGCCAAGATGTAAGGGTATCGGGGGAGACCCAGTACTTC. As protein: CASSQDVRVSGETQYF.

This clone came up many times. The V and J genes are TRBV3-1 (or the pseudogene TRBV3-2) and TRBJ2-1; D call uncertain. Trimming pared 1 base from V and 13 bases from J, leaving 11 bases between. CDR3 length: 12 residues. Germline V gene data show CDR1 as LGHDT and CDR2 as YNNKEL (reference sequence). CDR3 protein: CASSQVSALQFF. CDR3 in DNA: TGTGCCAGCAGCCAAGTAAGCGCACTTCAGTTCTTC.

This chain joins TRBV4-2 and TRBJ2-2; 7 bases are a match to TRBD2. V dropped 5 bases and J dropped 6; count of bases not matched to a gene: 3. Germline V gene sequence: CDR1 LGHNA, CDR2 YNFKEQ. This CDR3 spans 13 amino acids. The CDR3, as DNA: TGTGCCAGCAGCGGGGAGGGACCCGGGGAGCTGTTTTTT. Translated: CASSGEGPGELFF.

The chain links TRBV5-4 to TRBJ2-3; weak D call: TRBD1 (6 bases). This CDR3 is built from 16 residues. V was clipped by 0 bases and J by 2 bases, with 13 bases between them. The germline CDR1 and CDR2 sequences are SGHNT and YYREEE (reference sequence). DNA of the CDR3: TGTGCCAGCAGCTTGGGGCCGGACAGTTACACAGATACGCAGTATTTT. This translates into CASSLGPDSYTDTQYF.

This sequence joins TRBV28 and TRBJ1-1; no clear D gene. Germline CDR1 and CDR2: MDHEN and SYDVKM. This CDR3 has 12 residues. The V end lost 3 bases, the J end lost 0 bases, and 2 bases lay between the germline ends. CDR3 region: CASSFLNTEAFF. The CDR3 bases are TGTGCCAGCAGTTTCTTGAACACTGAAGCTTTCTTT.

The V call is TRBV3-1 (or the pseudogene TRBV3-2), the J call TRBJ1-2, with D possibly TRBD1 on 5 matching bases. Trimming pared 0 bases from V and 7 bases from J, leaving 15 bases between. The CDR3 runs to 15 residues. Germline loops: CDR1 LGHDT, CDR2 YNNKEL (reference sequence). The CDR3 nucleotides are TGTGCCAGCAGCCAAGAGGTCCAGGGCCAGAGTGGCTACACCTTC. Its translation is CASSQEVQGQSGYTF.

CDR3: CASSLSGPLNTEAFF. CDR3 sequence (DNA): TGTGCCAGCAGCTTATCAGGGCCCCTCAACACTGAAGCTTTCTTT. The chain combines TRBV11-2 with TRBJ1-1; TRBD1 is a possible D gene (5 bases). CDR1 and CDR2 from the germline V gene are SGHAT and FQNNGV. Trimming removed 2 bases at V and 2 bases at J, with 12 bases between. CDR3 length equals 15 residues.

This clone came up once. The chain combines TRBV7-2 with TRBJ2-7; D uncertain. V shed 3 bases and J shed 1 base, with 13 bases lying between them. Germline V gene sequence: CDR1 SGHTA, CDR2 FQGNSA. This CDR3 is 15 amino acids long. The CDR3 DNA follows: TGTGCCAGCAGCTTTCTAATCAACCTATCCTACGAGCAGTACTTC. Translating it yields CASSFLINLSYEQYF.

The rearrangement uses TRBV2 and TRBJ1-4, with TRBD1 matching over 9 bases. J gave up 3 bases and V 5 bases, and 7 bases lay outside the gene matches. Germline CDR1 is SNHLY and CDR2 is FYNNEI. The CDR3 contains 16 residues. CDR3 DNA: TGTGCCAGCAGTCCACGGACAGGGGCTGCTAATGAAAAACTGTTTTTT. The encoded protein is CASSPRTGAANEKLFF.

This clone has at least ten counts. CDR3: CASSQNAGGEPQHF. In DNA form, the CDR3 reads TGTGCCAGCAGCCAGAACGCAGGGGGTGAGCCCCAGCATTTT. J is TRBJ1-5 and V is TRBV5-6; 7 bases map to TRBD1. This CDR3 has 14 amino acids. Trimming took 4 bases from V and 8 from J; bases not matched to a gene: 9. Germline CDR1 and CDR2: SGHDT and YYEEEE.

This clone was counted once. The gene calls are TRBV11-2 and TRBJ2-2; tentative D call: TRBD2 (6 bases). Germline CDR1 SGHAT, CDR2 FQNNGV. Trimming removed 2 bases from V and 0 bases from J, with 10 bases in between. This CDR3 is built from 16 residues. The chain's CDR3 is CASSLNTGANTGELFF. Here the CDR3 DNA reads TGTGCCAGCAGCTTAAATACGGGGGCGAACACCGGGGAGCTGTTTTTT.

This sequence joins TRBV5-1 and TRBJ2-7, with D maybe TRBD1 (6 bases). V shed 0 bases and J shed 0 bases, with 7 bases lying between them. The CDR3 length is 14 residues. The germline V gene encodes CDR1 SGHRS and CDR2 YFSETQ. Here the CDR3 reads CASSLGDTSYEQYF. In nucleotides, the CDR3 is TGCGCCAGCAGCTTGGGGGACACCTCCTACGAGCAGTACTTC. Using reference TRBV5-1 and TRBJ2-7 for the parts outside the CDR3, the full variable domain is KAGVTQTPRYLIKTRGQQVTLSCSPISGHRSVSWYQQTPGQGLQFLFEYFSETQRNKGNFPGRFSGRQFSNSRSEMNVSTLELGDSALYLCASSLGDTSYEQYFGPGTRLTVT.

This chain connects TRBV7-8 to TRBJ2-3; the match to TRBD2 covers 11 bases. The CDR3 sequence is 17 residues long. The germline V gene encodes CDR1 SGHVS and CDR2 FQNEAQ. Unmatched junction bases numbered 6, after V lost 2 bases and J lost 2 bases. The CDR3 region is CASSLFSGGASTDTQYF. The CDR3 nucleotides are TGTGCCAGCAGCTTATTTAGCGGGGGGGCCTCCACAGATACGCAGTATTTT.

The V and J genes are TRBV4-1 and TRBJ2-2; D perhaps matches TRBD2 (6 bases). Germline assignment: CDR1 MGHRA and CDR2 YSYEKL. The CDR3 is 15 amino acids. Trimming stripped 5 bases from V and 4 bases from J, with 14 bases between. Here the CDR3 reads CASSKPSAGTGELFF. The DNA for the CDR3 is TGCGCCAGCAGCAAACCTAGCGCGGGCACCGGGGAGCTGTTTTTT.

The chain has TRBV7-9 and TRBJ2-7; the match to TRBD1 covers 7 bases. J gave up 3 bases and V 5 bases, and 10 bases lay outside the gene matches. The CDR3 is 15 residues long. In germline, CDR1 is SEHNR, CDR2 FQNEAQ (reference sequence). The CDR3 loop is CASSTTTGQLYEQYF. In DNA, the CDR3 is TGTGCCAGCAGCACTACGACAGGGCAGCTCTACGAGCAGTACTTC.

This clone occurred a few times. The CDR3 is CASSTGGNQPQHF. The CDR3 nucleotides are TGTGCCAGCAGCACAGGAGGCAATCAGCCCCAGCATTTT. The chain couples TRBV7-9 to TRBJ1-5, with D possibly TRBD1 on 5 matching bases. Trimming left V 5 bases short and J 2 bases short, with 7 bases between. The CDR3 is 13 amino acids. From germline, CDR1 is SEHNR and CDR2 FQNEAQ (reference sequence). Complete variable domain (other parts from reference TRBV7-9 and TRBJ1-5): DTGVSQNPRHKITKRGQNVTFRCDPISEHNRLYWYRQTLGQGPEFLTYFQNEAQLEKSRLLSDRFSAERPKGSFSTLEIQRTEQGDSAMYLCASSTGGNQPQHFGDGTRLSIL.

The CDR3 region is CASSTNRASGANVLTF. CDR3 nucleotide sequence: TGTGCCAGCAGCACCAACAGGGCCTCCGGGGCCAACGTCCTGACTTTC. V and J are TRBV7-2 and TRBJ2-6; D is perhaps TRBD1 (6 bases). This CDR3 is 16 amino acids long. Germline values: CDR1 SGHTA, CDR2 FQGNSA. Trimming shortened V by 5 bases and J by 4 bases, and 15 bases separated the two germline ends.

CDR3 sequence: CASSLRGGRTDTQYF. CDR3 nucleotides: TGTGCCAGCAGCTTACGGGGGGGACGCACAGATACGCAGTATTTT. The gene calls are TRBV7-3 and TRBJ2-3, with 8 bases aligning to TRBD2. V lost 2 bases and J lost 1; bases outside the gene matches: 2. Germline V lookup: CDR1 SGHTA, CDR2 FQGTGA. The CDR3 has 15 amino acids.

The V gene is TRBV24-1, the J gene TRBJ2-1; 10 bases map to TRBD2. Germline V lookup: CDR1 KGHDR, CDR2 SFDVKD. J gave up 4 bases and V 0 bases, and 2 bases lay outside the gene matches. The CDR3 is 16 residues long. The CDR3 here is CATSDLASGGYNEQFF. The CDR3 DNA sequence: TGTGCCACCAGTGATTTGGCTAGCGGGGGATACAATGAGCAGTTCTTC.

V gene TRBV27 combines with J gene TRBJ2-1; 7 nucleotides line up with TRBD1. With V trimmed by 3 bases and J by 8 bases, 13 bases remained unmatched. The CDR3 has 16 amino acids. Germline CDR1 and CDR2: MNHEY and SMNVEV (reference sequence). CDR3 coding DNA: TGTGCCAGCAGTTTCCTCGGACAGGTCCAAGGCGATGAGCAGTTCTTC. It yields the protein CASSFLGQVQGDEQFF.

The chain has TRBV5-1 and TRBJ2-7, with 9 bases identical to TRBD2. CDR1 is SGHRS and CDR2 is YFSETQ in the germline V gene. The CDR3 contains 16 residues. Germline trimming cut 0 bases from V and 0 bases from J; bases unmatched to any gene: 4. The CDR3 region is CASSLGTSASSYEQYF. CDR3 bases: TGCGCCAGCAGCTTGGGGACTAGCGCTAGCTCCTACGAGCAGTACTTC.

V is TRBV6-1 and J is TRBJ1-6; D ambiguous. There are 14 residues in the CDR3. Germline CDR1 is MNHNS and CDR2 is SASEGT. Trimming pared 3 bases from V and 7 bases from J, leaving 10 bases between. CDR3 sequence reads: CASSEVSGNSPLHF. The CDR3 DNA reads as TGTGCCAGCAGTGAGGTTAGCGGCAATTCACCCCTCCACTTT.

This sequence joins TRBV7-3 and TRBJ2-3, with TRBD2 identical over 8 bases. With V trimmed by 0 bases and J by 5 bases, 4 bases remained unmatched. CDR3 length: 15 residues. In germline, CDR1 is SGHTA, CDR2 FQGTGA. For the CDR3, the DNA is TGTGCCAGCAGCTTAACCGGGGGGGACGGAGATACGCAGTATTTT. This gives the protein CASSLTGGDGDTQYF. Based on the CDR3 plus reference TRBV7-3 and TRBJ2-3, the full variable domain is GAGVSQTPSNKVTEKGKYVELRCDPISGHTALYWYRQSLGQGPEFLIYFQGTGAADDSGLPNDRFFAVRPEGSVSTLKIQRTERGDSAVYLCASSLTGGDGDTQYFGPGTRLTVL.

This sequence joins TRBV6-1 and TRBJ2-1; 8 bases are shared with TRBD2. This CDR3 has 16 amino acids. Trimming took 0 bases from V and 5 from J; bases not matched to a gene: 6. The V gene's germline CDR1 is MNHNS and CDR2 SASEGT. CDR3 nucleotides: TGTGCCAGCAGTGAAGCGAGCGGGGGCCGTGACAATGAGCAGTTCTTC. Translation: CASSEASGGRDNEQFF.

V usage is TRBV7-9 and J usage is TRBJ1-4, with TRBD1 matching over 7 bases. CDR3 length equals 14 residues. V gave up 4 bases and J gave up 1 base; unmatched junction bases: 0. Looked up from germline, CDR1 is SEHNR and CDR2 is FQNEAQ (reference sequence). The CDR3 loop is CASSYRGTNEKLFF. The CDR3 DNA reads TGTGCCAGCAGCTACAGGGGAACTAATGAAAAACTGTTTTTT.

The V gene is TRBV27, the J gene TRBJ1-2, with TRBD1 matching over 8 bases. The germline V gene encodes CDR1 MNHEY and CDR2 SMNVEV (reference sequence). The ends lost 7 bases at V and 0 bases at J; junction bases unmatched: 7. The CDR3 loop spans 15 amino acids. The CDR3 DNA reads TGTGCCAGCAAACTGGGGACAGGAGCTAACTATGGCTACACCTTC. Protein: CASKLGTGANYGYTF.